This TCR beta chain was recovered during a study of human T cells and chemical hapten exposure. At the level of the study: Women made up most patients, who had alopecia areata, totalis or universalis.

Noted time point: patch test 3, about 24 weeks after DPC sensitization. Treatment defined: therapeutic diphenylcyclopropenone sensitization with weekly scalp DPC. The CDR3 extends over 14 amino acids. Trimming at V came to 4 bases and at J to 3 bases, leaving 6 bases not matched to a gene. CDR1 and CDR2 from the germline V gene are DFQATT and SNEGSKA (reference sequence). TCRdb called the RACE reads again in MiXCR, with one record for every CDR3 protein. The sample yields roughly 150,000 distinct CDR3 sequences, 25% to 30% seen once. Regarding the study as a whole: Unchanged with DPC sensitization were TCRs above 1 in 1000 frequency.

This clonotype showed up just a few times. Its antigen remains unidentified. The source material was whole blood, sampled in connection with sensitization to the hapten diphenylcyclopropenone (DPC). This TCR derives from a woman in her late teens or twenties with alopecia areata. Some clones in this sample may be carry-over from other donors' samples. The chain employs TRBV20-1 and TRBJ2-1; 7 bases agree with TRBD2. CDR3 region: CSAMGGKYYNEQFF. The CDR3 DNA reads as TGCAGTGCTATGGGGGGGAAGTACTACAATGAGCAGTTCTTC.